This entry features one T cell receptor (beta chain) sequence. The sample is drawn from a study of blood T cell repertoires in COVID-19. About the study: Samples came from the United States, Italy and Spain, spanning acute and convalescent COVID-19.

The ends were cut back, 1 base at V and 8 bases at J, with 14 bases in the middle. This CDR3 region has 14 residues. In germline, CDR1 is SGHVS, CDR2 FNYEAQ. Original processing methods: It was from reference gene primer amplification that nucleated cell counts were estimated. Data came from immunoSEQ multiplex PCR; TCRdb stores just in-frame clones and leaves some out. V and J calls plus clone size are reproduced from that table; the DNA served to infer D and trimming. This table holds 210,000 or so clones, 84% found once. The rearrangement joins TRBV7-6 to TRBJ1-2; the D is unclear. The clonotype comes from an elderly woman with active or convalescent COVID-19. The specimen sequenced was peripheral blood. CDR3 coding DNA: TGTGCCAGCAGCTTAGGTTCACCCTCGGGGGGCTACACCTTC. It codes for CASSLGSPSGGYTF.